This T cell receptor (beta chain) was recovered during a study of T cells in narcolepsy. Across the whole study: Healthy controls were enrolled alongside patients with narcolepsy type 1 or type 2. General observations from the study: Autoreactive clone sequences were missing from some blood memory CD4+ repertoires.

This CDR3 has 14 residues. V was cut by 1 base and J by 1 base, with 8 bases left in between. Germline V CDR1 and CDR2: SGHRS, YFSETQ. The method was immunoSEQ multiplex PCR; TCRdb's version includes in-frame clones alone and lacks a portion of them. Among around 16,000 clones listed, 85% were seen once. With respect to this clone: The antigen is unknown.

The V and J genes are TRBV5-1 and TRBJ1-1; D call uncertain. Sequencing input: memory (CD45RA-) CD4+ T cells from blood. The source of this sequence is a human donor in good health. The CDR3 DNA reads TGCGCCAGCAGCTTGTATGGATGGAACACTGAAGCTTTCTTT. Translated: CASSLYGWNTEAFF.